Sequencing of this TCR beta chain was carried out in a study of T cell changes during pregnancy in multiple sclerosis. Here immunoSEQ multiplex PCR was the method, and the copy in TCRdb shows in-frame clones only, minus some. Here the sample spans about 67,000 clones, just over 90% being singletons. The length of the CDR3 is 14 residues. CDR1 and CDR2 from the germline V gene are SGHTA and FQGNSA. V gave up 7 bases and J gave up 3 bases, with 15 bases separating them. V is TRBV7-2 and J is TRBJ1-1; maybe TRBD1 (6 bases). The material was peripheral blood, obtained in the second trimester of pregnancy. This sequence was found in a female donor with multiple sclerosis, enrolled in a pregnancy study. The CDR3 DNA reads TGTGCCAGCACCTCAACCAGGGGTCACACTGAAGCTTTCTTT. It yields the protein CASTSTRGHTEAFF.